The clone carrying this TCR beta chain showed up many times. What it binds is not known. Germline CDR1 is LGHDT and CDR2 is YNNKEL (reference sequence). The V segment lost 2 bases and the J segment 4 bases; nucleotides outside the gene matches: 15. The CDR3 is made up of 19 amino acids. This specimen comes from a study of neurological immune-mediated disorders. Overall study results and limits: CDR3 amino acid sequences found in expanded clones were never shared across subjects, suggesting private repertoires in all groups. Healthy controls had more TCR clonal expansion than multiple sclerosis, which showed the least, whereas HTLV-1-associated myelopathy showed the most.

Time point described: longitudinal time-point 2. A 10-nucleotide random UMI tagged transcripts in template-switch 5'RACE cDNA synthesis. Via MiXCR, TCRdb re-called the 5' RACE reads, giving one row per CDR3 protein. The sample lists some 30,000 distinct CDR3 sequences, 10% to 15% occurring once. The specimen sequenced was PBMCs. This chain uses TRBV3-1 with TRBJ2-7, with 12 bases that match TRBD2. This receptor was taken from a woman aged 40 to 50 in good health. The CDR3 DNA sequence: TGTGCCAGCAGCCAACGACTAGCGGGAGCTCTTCGCCCCCTATACGAGCAGTACTTC. Translated: CASSQRLAGALRPLYEQYF.